The sequence of this TCR beta chain was determined in a study of cytomegalovirus exposure and HLA in healthy donors. On this clone: Its antigen is undetermined.

General observations from the study: According to a later analysis, most TCR beta chains associated with CMV appeared HLA-restricted. According to reports, the classifier identified cytomegalovirus status with high specificity and sensitivity.

In germline, CDR1 is SGHAT, CDR2 FQNNGV. The ends lost 3 bases at V and 0 bases at J; junction bases unmatched: 5. CDR3 length: 17 amino acids. PCR was performed using 60 Vbeta and 13 Jbeta primers. TCRdb keeps only in-frame clones here, not all; method: immunoSEQ multiplex PCR. Of 36,000 or so clones detected, approximately 82% appear once; the ten largest clones hold about 3.6%. The gene calls are TRBV11-2 and TRBJ2-3, with TRBD2 identical over 11 bases. The sample comprised PBMCs. The receptor was derived from a woman under 30 in good health and CMV-seronegative. The CDR3 loop reads CASSLSLAGASTDTQYF. CDR3 nucleotides: TGTGCCAGCAGCTTGTCACTAGCGGGAGCTAGCACAGATACGCAGTATTTT.